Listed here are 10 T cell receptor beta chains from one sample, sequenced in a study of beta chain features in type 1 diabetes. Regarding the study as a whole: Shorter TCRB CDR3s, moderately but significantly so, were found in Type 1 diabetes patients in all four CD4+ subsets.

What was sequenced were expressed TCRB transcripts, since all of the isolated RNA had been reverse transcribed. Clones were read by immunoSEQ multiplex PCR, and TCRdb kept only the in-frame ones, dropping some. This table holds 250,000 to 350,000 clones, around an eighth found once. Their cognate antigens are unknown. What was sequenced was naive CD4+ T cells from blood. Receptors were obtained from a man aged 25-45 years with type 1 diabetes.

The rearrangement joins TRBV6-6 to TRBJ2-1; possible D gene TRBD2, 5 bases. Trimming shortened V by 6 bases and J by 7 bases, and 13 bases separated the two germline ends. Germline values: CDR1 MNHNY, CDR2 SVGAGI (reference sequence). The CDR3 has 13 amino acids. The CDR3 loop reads CASRARPGNEQFF. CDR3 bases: TGTGCCAGCAGGGCCCGACCGGGGAATGAGCAGTTCTTC.

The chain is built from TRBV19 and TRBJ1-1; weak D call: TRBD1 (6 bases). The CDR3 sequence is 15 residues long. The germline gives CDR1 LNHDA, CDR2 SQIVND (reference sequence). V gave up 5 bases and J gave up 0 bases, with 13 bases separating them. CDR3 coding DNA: TGTGCCAGTAGTTTCCAGGGGAGGGTGAACACTGAAGCTTTCTTT. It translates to CASSFQGRVNTEAFF.

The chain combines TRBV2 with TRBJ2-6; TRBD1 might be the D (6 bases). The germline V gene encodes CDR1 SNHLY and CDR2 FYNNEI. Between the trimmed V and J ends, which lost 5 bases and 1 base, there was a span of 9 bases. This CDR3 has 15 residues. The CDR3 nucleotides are TGTGCCAGCAGTCCACAGGGTTCTGGGGCCAACGTCCTGACTTTC. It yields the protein CASSPQGSGANVLTF.

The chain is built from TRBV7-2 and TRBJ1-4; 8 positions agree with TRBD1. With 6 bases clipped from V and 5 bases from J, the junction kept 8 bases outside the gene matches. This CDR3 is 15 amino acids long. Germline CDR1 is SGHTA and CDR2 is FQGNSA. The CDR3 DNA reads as TGTGCCAGCAGTCCTTCGACAGGGGCGAATGAAAAACTGTTTTTT. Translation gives CASSPSTGANEKLFF.

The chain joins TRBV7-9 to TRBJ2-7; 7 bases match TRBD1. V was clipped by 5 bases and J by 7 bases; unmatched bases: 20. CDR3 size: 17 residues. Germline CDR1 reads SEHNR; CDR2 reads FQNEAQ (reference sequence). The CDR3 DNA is TGTGCCAGCAGCCCACCACCCCGGACAGGCCGAGGTGAAGAGCAGTACTTC. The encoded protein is CASSPPPRTGRGEEQYF.

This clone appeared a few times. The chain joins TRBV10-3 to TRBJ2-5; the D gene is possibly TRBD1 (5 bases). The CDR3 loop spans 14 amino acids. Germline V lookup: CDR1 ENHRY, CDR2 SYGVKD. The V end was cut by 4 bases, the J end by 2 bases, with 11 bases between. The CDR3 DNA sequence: TGTGCCATCAGTGGGTCCAAGGGGCAAGAGACCCAGTACTTC. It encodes CAISGSKGQETQYF.

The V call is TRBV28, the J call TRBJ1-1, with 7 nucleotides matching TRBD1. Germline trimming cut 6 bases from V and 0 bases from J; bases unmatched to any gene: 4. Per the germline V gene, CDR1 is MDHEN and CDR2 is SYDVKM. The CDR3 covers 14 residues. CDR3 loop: CASRSGQMNTEAFF. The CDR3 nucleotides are TGTGCCAGCAGGTCGGGACAGATGAACACTGAAGCTTTCTTT.

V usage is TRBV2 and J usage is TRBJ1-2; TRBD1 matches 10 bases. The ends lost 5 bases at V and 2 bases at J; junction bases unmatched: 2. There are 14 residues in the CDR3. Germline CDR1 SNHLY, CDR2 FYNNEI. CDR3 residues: CASSSGQGNYGYTF. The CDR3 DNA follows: TGTGCCAGCAGTTCGGGACAGGGGAACTATGGCTACACCTTC.

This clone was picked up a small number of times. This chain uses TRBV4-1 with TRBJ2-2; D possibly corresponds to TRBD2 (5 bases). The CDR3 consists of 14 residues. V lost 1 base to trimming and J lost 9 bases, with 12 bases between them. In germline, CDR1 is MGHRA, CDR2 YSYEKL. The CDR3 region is CASSQGPSRWELFF. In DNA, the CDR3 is TGCGCCAGCAGCCAAGGTCCTAGCCGGTGGGAGCTGTTTTTT.

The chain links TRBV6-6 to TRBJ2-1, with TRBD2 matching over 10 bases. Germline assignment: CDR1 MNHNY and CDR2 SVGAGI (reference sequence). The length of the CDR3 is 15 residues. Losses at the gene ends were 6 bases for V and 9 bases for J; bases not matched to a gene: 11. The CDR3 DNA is TGTGCCAGCAGGTATAGGACTAGCGGAACTCGTGAGCAGTTCTTC. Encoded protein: CASRYRTSGTREQFF.